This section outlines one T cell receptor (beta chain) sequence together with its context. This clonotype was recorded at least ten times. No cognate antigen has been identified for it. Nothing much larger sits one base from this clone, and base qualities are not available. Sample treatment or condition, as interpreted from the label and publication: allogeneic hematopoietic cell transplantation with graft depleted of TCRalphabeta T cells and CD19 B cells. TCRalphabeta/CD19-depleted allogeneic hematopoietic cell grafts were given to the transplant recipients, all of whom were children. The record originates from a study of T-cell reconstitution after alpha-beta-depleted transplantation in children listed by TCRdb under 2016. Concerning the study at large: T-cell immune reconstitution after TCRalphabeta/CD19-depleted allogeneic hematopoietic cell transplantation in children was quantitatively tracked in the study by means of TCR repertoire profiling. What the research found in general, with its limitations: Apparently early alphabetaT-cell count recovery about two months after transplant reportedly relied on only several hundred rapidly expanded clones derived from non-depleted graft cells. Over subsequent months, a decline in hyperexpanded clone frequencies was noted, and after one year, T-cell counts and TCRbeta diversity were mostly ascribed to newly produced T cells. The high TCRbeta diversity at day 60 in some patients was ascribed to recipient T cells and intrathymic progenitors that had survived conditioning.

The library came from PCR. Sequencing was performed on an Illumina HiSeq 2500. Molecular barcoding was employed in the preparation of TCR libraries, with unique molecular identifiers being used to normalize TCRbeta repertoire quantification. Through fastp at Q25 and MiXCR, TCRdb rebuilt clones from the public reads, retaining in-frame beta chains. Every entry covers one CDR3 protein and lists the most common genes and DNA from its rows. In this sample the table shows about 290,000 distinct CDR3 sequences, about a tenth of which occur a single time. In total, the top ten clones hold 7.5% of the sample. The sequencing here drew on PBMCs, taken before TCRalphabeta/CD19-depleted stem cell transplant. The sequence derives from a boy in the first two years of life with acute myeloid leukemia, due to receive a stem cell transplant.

The CDR3 region has the sequence CASSLGAQGGEDIQYF. The nucleotides read TGTGCCAGCAGCTTGGGAGCCCAAGGGGGGGAGGACATTCAGTACTTC. Here the chain combines TRBV5-5 and TRBJ2-4; TRBD2 is perhaps the D gene, given 7 matching bases. According to the germline V gene (reference sequence), CDR1 reads SGHKS and CDR2 reads YYEKEE. Relative to germline, V is 0 bases shorter and J is 8 bases shorter, with 18 bases between their ends. From cysteine to phenylalanine, the CDR3 is 16 amino acids long. CDR3 DNA only is kept here, 48 bases in frame from base 1.